Each of the 21 T cell receptor beta chains below was sequenced from the same sample in a study of T cells in Graves' hyperthyroidism and ophthalmopathy. RNA transcripts served as the template for amplifying TCR beta CDR3 regions. In the first-round RT-PCR of the TCR CDR3, the HTBI primer set was used. TCRdb called the multiplex PCR reads again in MiXCR, with one record for every CDR3 protein. The table lists 350,000 or so distinct CDR3 sequences, 15% to 20% of them singletons, with around 15% in the top ten. The sample taken for sequencing was blood. The source is a woman between 40 and 55 years old with Graves' ophthalmopathy.

This clonotype showed up many times. The J gene is TRBJ2-5, the V gene TRBV5-6; TRBD2 might be the D (6 bases). CDR1 is SGHDT and CDR2 is YYEEEE in the germline V gene. Trimming took 4 bases from V and 5 from J, leaving 15 bases between them. The CDR3 runs to 14 residues. Here the CDR3 reads CASSAGLSMETQYF. In DNA form, the CDR3 reads TGTGCCAGCAGCGCGGGACTGTCAATGGAGACCCAGTACTTC.

There are a few counts of this clonotype. The chain recombines TRBV11-3 with TRBJ2-2; 13 bases are a match to TRBD2. The CDR3 spans 21 residues. CDR1 SGHNT and CDR2 YENEEA come from the germline V gene. V dropped 1 base and J dropped 1; count of bases not matched to a gene: 12. The CDR3 DNA reads TGTGCCAGCAGCTTAGGAGGGGGACTAGCGGGACACCGGGGGAACACCGGGGAGCTGTTTTTT. Protein product: CASSLGGGLAGHRGNTGELFF. The full variable domain, completed using reference TRBV11-3 and TRBJ2-2, is EAGVVQSPRYKIIEKKQPVAFWCNPISGHNTLYWYLQNLGQGPELLIRYENEEAVDDSQLPKDRFSAERLKGVDSTLKIQPAELGDSAVYLCASSLGGGLAGHRGNTGELFFGEGSRLTVL.

This clonotype was detected many times. The rearrangement joins TRBV7-8 to TRBJ2-2; D is possibly TRBD1 (7 bases). Germline lookup yields CDR1 SGHVS and CDR2 FQNEAQ. Trimming cost V 1 base and J 2 bases, with 14 bases left between them. The CDR3 covers 17 residues. CDR3 nucleotide sequence: TGTGCCAGCAGCTTAGAGGGGGGACAGCTTAACACCGGGGAGCTGTTTTTT. This codes for CASSLEGGQLNTGELFF.

This clonotype occurred many times. The chain couples TRBV20-1 to TRBJ2-2; no reliable D call. The CDR3 has 13 residues. Looked up from germline, CDR1 is DFQATT and CDR2 is SNEGSKA (reference sequence). Trimming left V 1 base short and J 5 bases short, with 8 bases between. As DNA, the CDR3 is TGCAGTGCTAGAGTCCAGTTTACCGGGGAGCTGTTTTTT. Translating gives CSARVQFTGELFF.

The chain recombines TRBV28 with TRBJ1-2; D gene unclear. Trimming left V 5 bases short and J 3 bases short, with 10 bases between. The CDR3 extends over 13 amino acids. Germline values: CDR1 MDHEN, CDR2 SYDVKM. The chain's CDR3 is CASSPGSHYGYTF. CDR3 DNA sequence: TGTGCCAGCAGTCCCGGCAGTCACTATGGCTACACCTTC.

The chain recombines TRBV4-2 with TRBJ1-2; weak D call: TRBD1 (6 bases). Germline V lookup: CDR1 LGHNA, CDR2 YNFKEQ. Trimming took off 0 bases at V and 1 base at J, with 12 bases between the two ends. The length of the CDR3 is 16 residues. The CDR3 region is CASSQDGTPSNYGYTF. CDR3 DNA: TGTGCCAGCAGCCAAGACGGGACACCTAGTAACTATGGCTACACCTTC.

This chain links TRBV6-1 with TRBJ2-5, with 8 nucleotides matching TRBD2. The germline gives CDR1 MNHNS, CDR2 SASEGT. After removal of 4 bases from V and 1 base from J, the junction contained 8 bases not matched to a gene. This CDR3 is built from 16 residues. The CDR3 protein is CASSGGLAATQETQYF. As DNA, the CDR3 is TGTGCCAGCAGTGGCGGACTAGCCGCAACCCAAGAGACCCAGTACTTC.

The chain links TRBV4-1 to TRBJ1-2; D uncertain. The CDR3 consists of 17 residues. The germline gives CDR1 MGHRA, CDR2 YSYEKL. V lost 3 bases to trimming and J lost 1 base, with 18 bases between them. The CDR3 spells CASSHKEWPGGNYGYTF. The CDR3 DNA reads TGCGCCAGCAGCCATAAGGAATGGCCAGGAGGTAACTATGGCTACACCTTC.

This clonotype was recorded many times. A read error may account for a junction end that differs from germline. This chain links TRBV6-5 with TRBJ1-5; perhaps TRBD1 as D (6 bases). The CDR3 sequence is 13 residues long. The germline CDR1 and CDR2 sequences are MNHEY and SVGAGI. CDR3 in amino acids: CASSSDGQRSWLF. CDR3 in DNA: TGTGCCAGCAGTTCCGACGGACAGCGCTCCTGGCTTTTT.

This clonotype was recorded many times. Because the CDR3 is missing its conserved closing phenylalanine or tryptophan, this is likely a read error. The gene calls are TRBV6-5 and TRBJ2-7; no reliable D call. With 2 bases removed from V and 6 bases from J, the gap between germline ends came to 8 bases. The CDR3 sequence is 12 residues long. Germline CDR1 MNHEY, CDR2 SVGAGI. This chain's CDR3 is CASSYPQGEQYL. For the CDR3, the DNA is TGTGCCAGCAGTTACCCCCAAGGCGAGCAGTACCTC.

The DNA for the CDR3 is TGTGCCAGCATTTCAGGAGTCTACGAGCAGTTCTTC. Protein: CASISGVYEQFF. This rearrangement joins TRBV28 to TRBJ2-7; D gene uncertain. The end of the DNA aligns better with TRBJ2-1, so the J call may be wrong. The germline CDR1 and CDR2 sequences are MDHEN and SYDVKM. This CDR3 is built from 12 residues.

This clonotype was seen ten or more times. The chain combines TRBV19 with TRBJ2-7, with a weak D call TRBD1 (5 bases). This CDR3 comprises 16 residues. V gave up 5 bases and J gave up 3 bases, with 20 bases separating them. From germline, CDR1 is LNHDA and CDR2 SQIVND (reference sequence). CDR3 in DNA: TGTGCCAGTAGTCCAATGGGCGGACAAGGGGTCTACGAGCAGTACTTC. Protein product: CASSPMGGQGVYEQYF.

This clonotype was counted ten times or more. The chain carries TRBV13 and TRBJ1-5; TRBD1 might be the D (5 bases). V dropped 0 bases and J dropped 0 bases, with 9 bases sitting between them. Germline CDR1 PRHDT, CDR2 FYEKMQ (reference sequence). This CDR3 spans 16 amino acids. CDR3 DNA sequence: TGTGCCAGCAGCTTAGGCCGCGGGGGTAGCAATCAGCCCCAGCATTTT. It codes for CASSLGRGGSNQPQHF.

This clonotype was counted ten times or more. CDR3 sequence: CASSLPGHPTSYEQYF. The CDR3 coding sequence is TGTGCCAGCAGTTTACCAGGACACCCGACCTCCTACGAGCAGTACTTC. The chain uses TRBV28 and TRBJ2-7, with D perhaps TRBD1 (5 bases). This CDR3 is built from 16 residues. The germline gives CDR1 MDHEN, CDR2 SYDVKM. V was cut by 2 bases and J by 0 bases, with 14 bases left in between.

This clonotype came up many times. The rearrangement uses TRBV30 and TRBJ2-2; no reliable D call. Trimming took 6 bases from V and 3 from J, leaving 17 bases between them. Germline lookup yields CDR1 GTSNPN and CDR2 SVGIG (reference sequence). This CDR3 has 15 residues. The DNA for the CDR3 is TGTGCCTGTGTCCGAGGCGGCCTTGACACCGGGGAGCTGTTTTTT. Translating it yields CACVRGGLDTGELFF.

This clonotype showed up many times. The V call is TRBV19, the J call TRBJ2-7, with a tentative D call TRBD2 (5 bases). The CDR3 has 16 amino acids. The V and J ends lost 4 bases and 1 base respectively, with 17 bases between them. In germline, CDR1 is LNHDA, CDR2 SQIVND (reference sequence). The CDR3 here is CASSTFREDPSYEQYF. Here the CDR3 DNA reads TGTGCCAGTAGTACCTTCCGGGAAGACCCTTCCTACGAGCAGTACTTC.

This clonotype has at least ten counts. The chain links TRBV5-1 to TRBJ1-1; 8 positions match TRBD1. The V and J ends lost 0 bases and 6 bases, in that order; junction bases with no gene match: 4. Germline-derived CDR1 and CDR2 are SGHRS and YFSETQ. This CDR3 is built from 14 residues. The CDR3 is CASSLGQGRAEAFF. As DNA, the CDR3 is TGCGCCAGCAGCTTGGGACAGGGGAGGGCTGAAGCTTTCTTT. The entire variable domain, with the rest obtained from reference TRBV5-1 and TRBJ1-1, is as follows: KAGVTQTPRYLIKTRGQQVTLSCSPISGHRSVSWYQQTPGQGLQFLFEYFSETQRNKGNFPGRFSGRQFSNSRSEMNVSTLELGDSALYLCASSLGQGRAEAFFGQGTRLTVV.

This clonotype was counted ten times or more. V usage is TRBV5-5 and J usage is TRBJ1-2; 8 positions agree with TRBD1. V trimming: 4 bases; J trimming: 8 bases; junction bases outside the gene matches: 7. CDR1 is SGHKS, CDR2 YYEKEE, per germline (reference sequence). The CDR3 totals 13 residues. The chain's CDR3 is CASSLRQGNGYTF. The CDR3 coding sequence is TGTGCCAGCAGCCTCCGACAGGGGAACGGCTACACCTTC.

This chain joins TRBV5-5 and TRBJ1-4, with D possibly being TRBD1 (5 bases). The V end lost 0 bases, the J end lost 7 bases, and 13 bases lay between the germline ends. Germline V gives CDR1 SGHKS, CDR2 YYEKEE (reference sequence). CDR3 length: 15 residues. Written as DNA, the CDR3 is TGTGCCAGCAGCTTGGCGGGTCTAGGGGCTGAAAAACTGTTTTTT. Its protein product is CASSLAGLGAEKLFF.

This clonotype was seen at least ten times. The chain couples TRBV12-3 or TRBV12-4 to TRBJ1-2; 7 bases align to TRBD1. V lost 11 bases to trimming and J lost 1 base; unmatched junction nucleotides: 10. The CDR3 totals 14 residues. The CDR3 loop is CAGNSNRGNYGYTF. Written as DNA, the CDR3 is TGTGCCGGCAATTCGAACAGGGGTAACTATGGCTACACCTTC.

At least ten counts were recorded for this clonotype. The chain is built from TRBV5-6 and TRBJ2-5; unclear D gene. Per germline, CDR1 SGHDT and CDR2 YYEEEE. The V end was cut by 2 bases, the J end by 2 bases, with 10 bases between. The CDR3 consists of 14 residues. The DNA of the CDR3 is TGTGCCAGCAGCTTCCCCAAGGGACAAGAGACCCAGTACTTC. Its translation is CASSFPKGQETQYF.